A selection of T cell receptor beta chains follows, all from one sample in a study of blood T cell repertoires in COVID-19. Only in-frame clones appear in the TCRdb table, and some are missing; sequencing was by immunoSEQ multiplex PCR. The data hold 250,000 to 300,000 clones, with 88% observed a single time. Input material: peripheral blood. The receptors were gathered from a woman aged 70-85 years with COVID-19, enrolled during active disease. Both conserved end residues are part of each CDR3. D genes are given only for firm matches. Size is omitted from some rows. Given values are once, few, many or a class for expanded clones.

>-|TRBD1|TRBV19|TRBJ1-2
TGTGCCAGTAGTACCCATTCCAGGGGGCACGGCTATGGCTACACCTTC
CASSTHSRGHGYGYTF
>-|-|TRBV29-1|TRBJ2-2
TGCAGCGTTGGAGCGACCGGGGAGCTGTTTTTT
CSVGATGELFF
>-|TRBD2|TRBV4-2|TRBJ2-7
TGTGCCAGCAGCCAGGAACTAGCGGGAGTTTACGAGCAGTACTTC
CASSQELAGVYEQYF
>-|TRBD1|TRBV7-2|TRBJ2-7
TGTGCCAGCAGCGACCAAGGGGGCCCTAGGTACGAGCAGTACTTC
CASSDQGGPRYEQYF
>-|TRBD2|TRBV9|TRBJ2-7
TGTGCCAGCAGCGTAGGAGTAGCGGGGTCCTACGAGCAGTACTTC
CASSVGVAGSYEQYF
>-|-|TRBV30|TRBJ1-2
TGTGCCTGGAGTAGGCAGGGGAAAGGCTACACCTTC
CAWSRQGKGYTF
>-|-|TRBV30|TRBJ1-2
TGTGCCTGGAGCGATCCCCCCCCGCTACCGGACAAGCTATATGGCTACACCTTC
CAWSDPPPLPDKLYGYTF
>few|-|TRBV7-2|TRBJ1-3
TGTGCCAGCAGCCCCCCGGGGGGCGGTGGAAACACCATATATTTT
CASSPPGGGGNTIYF
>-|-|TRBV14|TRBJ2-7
TGTGCCAGCAGCCAAGCTTTCAGGTCCTACGAGCAGTACTTC
CASSQAFRSYEQYF
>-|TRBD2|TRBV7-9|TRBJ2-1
TGTGCCAGCAGCTTAGAGGCACTAGCGGGGCTGAATGAGCAGTTCTTC
CASSLEALAGLNEQFF
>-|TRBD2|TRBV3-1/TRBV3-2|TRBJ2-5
TGTGCCAGCAGCCGAACTAGCGGGTGGCGGCAAGAGACCCAGTACTTC
CASSRTSGWRQETQYF
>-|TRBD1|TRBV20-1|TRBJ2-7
TGCAGTGCTACGGACAGGACCGAGCAGTACTTC
CSATDRTEQYF
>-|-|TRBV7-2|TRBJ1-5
TGTGCCAGCAGCTCGCGAGATAATCAGCCCCAGCATTTT
CASSSRDNQPQHF
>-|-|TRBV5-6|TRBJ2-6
TGTGCCAGCAGCTTGGGGTGGGCCTCTGGGGCCAACGTCCTGACTTTC
CASSLGWASGANVLTF
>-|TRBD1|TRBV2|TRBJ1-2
TGTGCCAGCAGTCTGGACAGGGGTAAAGTCTACACCTTC
CASSLDRGKVYTF
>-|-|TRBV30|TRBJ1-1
TGTGCGATAACAGGTCTTAACACTGAAGCTTTCTTT
CAITGLNTEAFF
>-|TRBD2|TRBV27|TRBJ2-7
TGTGCCAGCAGTTTATTGCCCGGGACTAGCGGTGCCCCCCACGAGCAGTACTTC
CASSLLPGTSGAPHEQYF
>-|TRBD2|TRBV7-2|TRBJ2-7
TGTGCCAGCAGCCACCGGACTAGCGGTACCTACGAGCAGTACTTC
CASSHRTSGTYEQYF
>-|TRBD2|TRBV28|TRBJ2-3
TGTGCCAGCAGTTTGCGTCTAGCGGGAGATACGCAGTATTTT
CASSLRLAGDTQYF
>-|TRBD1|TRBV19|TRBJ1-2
TGTGCCAGTAGCAGGCAGGGGGCGGACTATGGCTACACCTTC
CASSRQGADYGYTF
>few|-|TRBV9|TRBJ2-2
TGTGCCAGCAGCTTCCCGGGCACCGGGGAGCTGTTTTTT
CASSFPGTGELFF
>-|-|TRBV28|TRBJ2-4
TGTGCCAGCAGTTTAGAGGGTCCGGCCAAAAACATTCAGTACTTC
CASSLEGPAKNIQYF
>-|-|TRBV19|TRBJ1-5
TGTGCCAGTAGTATCCATGCCCCGGACAATAGCAATCAGCCCCAGCATTTT
CASSIHAPDNSNQPQHF
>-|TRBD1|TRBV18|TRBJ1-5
TGTGCCAGCTCAGCGGGACAGGGGACAGATCAGCCCCAGCATTTT
CASSAGQGTDQPQHF
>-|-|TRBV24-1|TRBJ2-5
TGTGCCACCAGTGATTCCAGAGGTCAGACCCAGTACTTC
CATSDSRGQTQYF
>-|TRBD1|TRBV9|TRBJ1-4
TGTGCCAGCGGGACAGGGGCTAATGAAAAACTGTTTTTT
CASGTGANEKLFF
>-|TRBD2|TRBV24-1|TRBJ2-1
TGTGCCACCAGTGACCCAGCGGGATTCTCCTACAATGAGCAGTTCTTC
CATSDPAGFSYNEQFF